This TCR beta chain was sequenced in a study of blood T cell repertoires in COVID-19. Per the germline V gene, CDR1 is SEHNR and CDR2 is FQNEAQ (reference sequence). V was shortened by 3 bases and J by 9 bases, with 12 bases between the two germline ends. The CDR3 runs 14 residues. Profiling relied on immunoSEQ multiplex PCR, and the TCRdb table lists in-frame clones only, not all of them. This sample has some 150,000 clones, with 78% found just once. The specimen sequenced was peripheral blood. The genes are TRBV7-9 and TRBJ1-6, with D unclear. The source of this sequence is a woman aged 80 or over with acute or convalescent COVID-19. The CDR3 DNA reads TGTGCCAGCAGCTTGTGGGAGAGCGGTTCACCCCTCCACTTT. It yields the protein CASSLWESGSPLHF.